The rows below give T cell receptor beta chains drawn from one sample of a study of regulatory T cells in long-lasting Graves disease. TCRdb called the multiplex PCR reads again in MiXCR, with one record for every CDR3 protein. The data show 200,000 to 250,000 distinct CDR3 sequences, around 20% seen once. Sequenced material: peripheral blood mononuclear cells (PBMCs), taken at new diagnosis, from a patient treated with antithyroid drugs. These receptors all stem from a female donor with Graves disease. Both conserved end residues are trimmed from each CDR3.

v_gene,CDR3aa
TRBV4-1,ASSQIATGAYEQY
TRBV20-1,SARPGFSDTQY
TRBV19,ASHRQGGGPNQPQH
TRBV28,ASSLGTMGEKLF
TRBV29-1,STQTGVGYT
TRBV7-2,ASSWGGSGNTIY
TRBV15,ATSSDRVSHYEQY
TRBV5-6,ASSLTSGGAHEQF
TRBV19,ASSTLRGRNGYT
TRBV14,ASSLRDSSNYGYT
TRBV7-2,ASSLDRVADTQY
TRBV20-1,SARDPSETQY
TRBV5-6,ASSFPPDTQY
TRBV5-1,ASSLGPQGSSNQPQH
TRBV7-9,ASSLALAYNEQF
TRBV27,ASSFQPPGLHYSYEQY
TRBV7-9,ASSLAGGYEQY
TRBV7-9,ASSFSNTGELF
TRBV20-1,SVRSGTGVYGYT
TRBV7-9,ASSPTGAKTQY
TRBV5-1,ASSPVSGTTYEQY
TRBV12-3/TRBV12-4,ASSPQRRTNTGELL
TRBV20-1,SASIGDNSPLH
TRBV20-1,SAHWTGGETQY
TRBV19,ASSTVDAETQY
TRBV6-2/TRBV6-3,ASRPGTGVHGELF
TRBV29-1,SVPPPGGIGTDTQY
TRBV7-2,ASSLAGGYNEQF
TRBV11-2,ASRDRRMNTEAF
TRBV6-5,ASSYQFGRSATNEKLF
TRBV5-1,ASSRTQETQY
TRBV12-3/TRBV12-4,ASSLRKGLNTGELV
TRBV11-2,ASSLGAQTQY
TRBV27,ASSLWRESEAF
TRBV7-2,ASSLDKGSWGYT
TRBV2,ASSDHRKPGELF
TRBV6-1,ASRGTGGSGNTIY
TRBV5-1,ASSGTGLSNEKLF
TRBV7-3,ASSVTKQGARI
TRBV10-3,AISATYEQY
TRBV3-2,ASSQSEGSGGAETQY
TRBV19,ASTDSRGDEQY